This T cell receptor (beta chain) is drawn from a study of monozygotic twins with inflammatory bowel disease. Study-level points and caveats: IBD patients carried less diverse TCRbeta repertoires (inverse Simpson) than healthy co-twins.

Germline V lookup: CDR1 MNHEY, CDR2 SVGAGI. The CDR3 extends over 13 amino acids. To note about this clonotype: Its cognate antigen is unknown.

Addition of UMIs with a 6-nucleotide sample barcode was achieved by template switching. TCRdb re-called the 5' RACE reads, yielding one record per CDR3 amino acid sequence without DNA. Its clone listing holds 150,000 to 200,000 distinct CDR3 sequences. This receptor was obtained from a human donor with ulcerative colitis or Crohn's disease, or a healthy co-twin of an affected twin (not recorded which). The chain recombines TRBV6-5 with TRBJ1-2; TCRdb reports TRBD1, a call that lacks DNA to check it against. The sample taken for sequencing was blood. The chain's CDR3 is CASSPGVNYGYTF.